A single sample gave rise to the 10 T cell receptor beta chains below, sequenced in a study of blood T cell repertoires in COVID-19. Profiling relied on immunoSEQ multiplex PCR, and the TCRdb table lists in-frame clones only, not all of them. This sample has about 190,000 clones, with around 90% found just once. The sequenced sample was peripheral blood. All receptors come from a man in his fifties or sixties with acute or convalescent COVID-19.

The genes are TRBV28 and TRBJ1-4; a weak D match, TRBD1 (6 bases). The CDR3 has 15 residues. Per germline, CDR1 MDHEN and CDR2 SYDVKM. Trimming left V 8 bases short and J 8 bases short, with 21 bases between. In nucleotides, the CDR3 is TGTGCCAGCGGCTACCGGGACAAGGCGGAGGAAAAACTGTTTTTT. Amino acid sequence: CASGYRDKAEEKLFF.

The chain's CDR3 is CASSFRDRNNSPLHF. CDR3 in DNA: TGTGCCAGCAGCTTCCGGGACAGGAATAATTCACCCCTCCACTTT. The V gene is TRBV7-2, the J gene TRBJ1-6, with TRBD1 matching over 8 bases. V shed 3 bases, J shed 5 bases, and the junction held 3 bases outside the gene matches. This CDR3 region has 15 residues. The germline V gene has CDR1 SGHTA and CDR2 FQGNSA.

This chain links TRBV15 with TRBJ2-7; a possible D gene is TRBD1 (5 bases). The CDR3 loop spans 13 amino acids. The V and J ends lost 5 bases and 2 bases respectively, with 10 bases between them. Germline CDR1 reads LNHNV; CDR2 reads YYDKDF (reference sequence). This CDR3 is CATSQGLTYEQYF. In DNA form, the CDR3 reads TGTGCCACCAGCCAGGGATTGACCTACGAGCAGTACTTC.

This clone has just a few counts. The genes are TRBV4-3 and TRBJ2-3, with 11 bases identical to TRBD1. CDR3 length: 17 residues. CDR1 and CDR2 (germline): LGHNA, YSLEER. Unmatched junction bases numbered 7, after V lost 4 bases and J lost 1 base. CDR3 sequence: CASSLGQGARGTDTQYF. CDR3 in DNA: TGCGCCAGCAGCCTTGGACAGGGGGCGAGGGGCACAGATACGCAGTATTTT.

The rearrangement uses TRBV28 and TRBJ2-7; TRBD1 agrees at 9 bases. CDR1 is MDHEN and CDR2 is SYDVKM in the germline V gene. The CDR3 sequence is 13 residues long. V shed 6 bases, J shed 3 bases, and the junction held 3 bases outside the gene matches. CDR3 coding DNA: TGTGCCAGCAGGGGGACAGGGAACTACGAGCAGTACTTC. Its translation is CASRGTGNYEQYF.

The V call is TRBV30, the J call TRBJ2-2, with a tentative D call TRBD1 (5 bases). Germline V gene data show CDR1 as GTSNPN and CDR2 as SVGIG (reference sequence). The CDR3 totals 14 residues. Trimming removed 3 bases at V and 5 bases at J, with 13 bases between. Written as DNA, the CDR3 is TGTGCCTGGAGCCGGACATTCGAGACCGGGGAGCTGTTTTTT. Encoded protein: CAWSRTFETGELFF.

CDR3 DNA sequence: TGTGCCACCTCTGGGGGGGGGAGAAGGAATGAAAAACTGTTTTTT. Its translation is CATSGGGRRNEKLFF. The V call is TRBV28, the J call TRBJ1-4; a possible D gene is TRBD1 (5 bases). V lost 10 bases to trimming and J lost 5 bases, with 20 bases between them. Germline CDR1 reads MDHEN; CDR2 reads SYDVKM. The CDR3 has 15 residues.

The chain has TRBV6-1 and TRBJ2-1; D not resolved. Germline V gene data show CDR1 as MNHNS and CDR2 as SASEGT. This CDR3 is built from 16 residues. V was shortened by 1 base and J by 0 bases, with 10 bases between the two germline ends. The CDR3 here is CASSEDGLSSYNEQFF. The CDR3 DNA reads TGTGCCAGCAGTGAAGATGGTCTGAGCTCCTACAATGAGCAGTTCTTC.

This clone was observed a few times. This sequence joins TRBV7-3 and TRBJ2-1; 10 bases match TRBD2. CDR1 and CDR2 from the germline V gene are SGHTA and FQGTGA. The CDR3 spans 15 residues. V was pared by 6 bases and J by 7 bases, with 9 bases of the junction left unmatched. In DNA, the CDR3 is TGTGCCAGCAGGCCGCCGGGACTAGCGCGGAATGAGCAGTTCTTC. It yields the protein CASRPPGLARNEQFF.

The chain has TRBV11-3 and TRBJ2-1, with D possibly matching TRBD1 (5 bases). CDR1 is SGHNT, CDR2 YENEEA, per germline. Trimming shortened V by 1 base and J by 0 bases, and 13 bases separated the two germline ends. The CDR3 sequence is 17 residues long. The CDR3 DNA reads as TGTGCCAGCAGCTTAGTTTTTGACAGTCGCTCCTACAATGAGCAGTTCTTC. This translates into CASSLVFDSRSYNEQFF.